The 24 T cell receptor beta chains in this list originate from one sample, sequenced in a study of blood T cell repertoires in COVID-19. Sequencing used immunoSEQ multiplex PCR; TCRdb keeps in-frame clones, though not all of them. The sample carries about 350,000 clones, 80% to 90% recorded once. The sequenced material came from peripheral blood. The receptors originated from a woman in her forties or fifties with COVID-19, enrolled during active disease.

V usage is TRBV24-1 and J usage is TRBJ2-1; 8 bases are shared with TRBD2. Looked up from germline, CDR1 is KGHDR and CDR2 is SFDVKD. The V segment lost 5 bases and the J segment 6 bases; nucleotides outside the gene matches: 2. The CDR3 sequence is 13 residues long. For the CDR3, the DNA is TGTGCCACCAGTGGACTAGCGAGCAATGAGCAGTTCTTC. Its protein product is CATSGLASNEQFF.

The CDR3 sequence: CASSPGQGGTGELFF. As DNA, the CDR3 is TGTGCCAGCAGTCCCGGACAGGGAGGAACCGGGGAGCTGTTTTTT. The chain recombines TRBV27 with TRBJ2-2; 8 bases align to TRBD1. CDR3 length: 15 residues. V gave up 5 bases and J gave up 5 bases; unmatched junction bases: 7. The germline gives CDR1 MNHEY, CDR2 SMNVEV (reference sequence).

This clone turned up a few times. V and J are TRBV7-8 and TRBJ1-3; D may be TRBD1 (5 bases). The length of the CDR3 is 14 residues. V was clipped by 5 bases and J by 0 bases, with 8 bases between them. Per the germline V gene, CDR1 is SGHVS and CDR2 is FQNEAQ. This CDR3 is CASSPTDSGNTIYF. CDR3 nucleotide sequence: TGTGCCAGCAGCCCGACAGACTCTGGAAACACCATATATTTT.

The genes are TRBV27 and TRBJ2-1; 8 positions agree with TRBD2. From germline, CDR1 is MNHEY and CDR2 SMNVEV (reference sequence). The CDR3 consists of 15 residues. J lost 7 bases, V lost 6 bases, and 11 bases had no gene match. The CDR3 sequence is CASSPGTSGENEQFF. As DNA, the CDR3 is TGTGCCAGCAGCCCCGGTACTAGCGGTGAGAATGAGCAGTTCTTC.

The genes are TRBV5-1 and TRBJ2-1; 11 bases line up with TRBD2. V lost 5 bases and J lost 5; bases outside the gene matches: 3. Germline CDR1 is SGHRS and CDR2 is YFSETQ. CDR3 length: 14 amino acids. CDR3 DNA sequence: TGCGCCAGCAGGACTAGCGGGGCCGACAATGAGCAGTTCTTC. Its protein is CASRTSGADNEQFF.

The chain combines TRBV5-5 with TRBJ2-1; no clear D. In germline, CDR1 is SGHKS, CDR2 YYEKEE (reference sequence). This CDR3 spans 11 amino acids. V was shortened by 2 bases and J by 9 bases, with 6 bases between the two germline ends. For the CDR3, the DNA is TGTGCCAGCAGCTTTGAGGTTGAGCAGTTCTTC. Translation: CASSFEVEQFF.

In DNA form, the CDR3 reads TGTGCCAGCTCACTTACCGGGACTGAATACAATGAGCAGTTCTTC. Translating it yields CASSLTGTEYNEQFF. This rearrangement joins TRBV18 to TRBJ2-1; maybe TRBD2 (6 bases). Germline V lookup: CDR1 KGHSH, CDR2 LQKENI. The CDR3 has 15 residues. V dropped 4 bases and J dropped 4 bases, with 14 bases sitting between them.

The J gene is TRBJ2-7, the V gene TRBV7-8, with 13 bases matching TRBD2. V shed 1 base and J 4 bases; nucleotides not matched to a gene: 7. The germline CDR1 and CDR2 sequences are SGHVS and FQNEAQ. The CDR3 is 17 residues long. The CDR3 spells CASSLGGTSGTMYEQYF. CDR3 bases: TGTGCCAGCAGCTTAGGAGGGACTAGCGGGACTATGTACGAGCAGTACTTC. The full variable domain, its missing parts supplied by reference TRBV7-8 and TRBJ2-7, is GAGVSQSPRYKVAKRGQDVALRCDPISGHVSLFWYQQALGQGPEFLTYFQNEAQLDKSGLPSDRFFAERPEGSVSTLKIQRTQQEDSAVYLCASSLGGTSGTMYEQYFGPGTRLTVT.

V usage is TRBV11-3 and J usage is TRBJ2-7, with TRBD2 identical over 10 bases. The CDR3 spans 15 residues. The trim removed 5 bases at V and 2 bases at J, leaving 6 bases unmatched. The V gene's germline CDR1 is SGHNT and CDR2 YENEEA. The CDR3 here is CASSARLAGTYEQYF. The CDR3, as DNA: TGTGCCAGCAGCGCCCGACTAGCGGGCACCTACGAGCAGTACTTC.

CDR3 in DNA: TGTGCCAGCAGCCTTTACGGTCCGGGACAGAAGGAAAAACTGTTTTTT. It specifies CASSLYGPGQKEKLFF. The chain couples TRBV7-2 to TRBJ1-4; 7 nucleotides agree with TRBD1. V lost 5 bases, J lost 8 bases, and 14 bases stayed unmatched. Germline V gene lookup returns CDR1 SGHTA and CDR2 FQGNSA. This CDR3 is built from 16 residues.

The CDR3 DNA sequence: TGTGCCTGGACAGGGATCGGTGGCTACACCTTC. It specifies CAWTGIGGYTF. V and J are TRBV30 and TRBJ1-2, with a weak D call TRBD1 (5 bases). V was pared by 4 bases and J by 7 bases, with 10 bases between. Germline V gene sequence: CDR1 GTSNPN, CDR2 SVGIG (reference sequence). The CDR3 is made up of 11 amino acids.

For the CDR3, the DNA is TGTGCCAGCAGCTTAGGACTAGCGGAGTGGTATGGGCAGTACTTC. It is translated as CASSLGLAEWYGQYF. The chain links TRBV11-2 to TRBJ2-7, with 9 bases fitting TRBD2. V dropped 1 base and J dropped 9; count of bases not matched to a gene: 10. The CDR3 totals 15 residues. Germline V gene sequence: CDR1 SGHAT, CDR2 FQNNGV.

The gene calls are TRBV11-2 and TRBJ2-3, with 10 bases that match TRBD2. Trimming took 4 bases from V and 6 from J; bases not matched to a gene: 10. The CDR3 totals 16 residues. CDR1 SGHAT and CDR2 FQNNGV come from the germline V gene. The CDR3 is CASSSFSGRAKDTQYF. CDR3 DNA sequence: TGTGCCAGCAGCTCCTTCAGCGGGAGGGCCAAGGATACGCAGTATTTT.

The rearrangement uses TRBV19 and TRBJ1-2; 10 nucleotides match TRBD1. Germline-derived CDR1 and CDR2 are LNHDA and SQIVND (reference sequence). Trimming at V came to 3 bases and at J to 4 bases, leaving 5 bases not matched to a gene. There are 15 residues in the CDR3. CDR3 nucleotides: TGTGCCAGTAGTATTCGGACAGGGGGTGGCTATGGCTACACCTTC. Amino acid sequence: CASSIRTGGGYGYTF.

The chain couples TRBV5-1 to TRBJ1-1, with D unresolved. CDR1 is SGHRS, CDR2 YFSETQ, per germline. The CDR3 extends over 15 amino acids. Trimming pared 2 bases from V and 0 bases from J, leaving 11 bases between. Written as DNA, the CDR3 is TGCGCCAGCAGCTTAGGTAGCGGGGTGAACACTGAAGCTTTCTTT. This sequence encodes CASSLGSGVNTEAFF.

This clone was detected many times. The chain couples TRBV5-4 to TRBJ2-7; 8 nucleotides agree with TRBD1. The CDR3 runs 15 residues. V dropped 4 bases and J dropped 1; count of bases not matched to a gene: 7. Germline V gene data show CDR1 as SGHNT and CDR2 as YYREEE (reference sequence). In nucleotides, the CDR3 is TGTGCCAGCAGCCCGGTACAGGGGGTATCCTACGAGCAGTACTTC. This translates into CASSPVQGVSYEQYF.

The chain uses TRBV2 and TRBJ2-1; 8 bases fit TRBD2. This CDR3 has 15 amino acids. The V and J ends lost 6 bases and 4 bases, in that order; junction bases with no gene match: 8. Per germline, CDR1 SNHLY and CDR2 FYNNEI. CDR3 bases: TGTGCCAGCAGAGTTACTAGCGGACAGTACAATGAGCAGTTCTTC. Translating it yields CASRVTSGQYNEQFF.

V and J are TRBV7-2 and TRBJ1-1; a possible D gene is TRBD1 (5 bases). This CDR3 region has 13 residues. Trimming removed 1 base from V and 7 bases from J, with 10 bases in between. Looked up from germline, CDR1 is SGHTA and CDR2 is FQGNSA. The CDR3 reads CASSLDRQLEAFF. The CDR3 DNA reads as TGTGCCAGCAGCTTAGATAGACAGCTTGAAGCTTTCTTT.

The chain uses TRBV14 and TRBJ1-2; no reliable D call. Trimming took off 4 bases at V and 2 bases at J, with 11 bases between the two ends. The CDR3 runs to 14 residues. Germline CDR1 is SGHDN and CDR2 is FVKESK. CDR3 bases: TGTGCCAGCAGCCGAGCGGGTCGGAACTATGGCTACACCTTC. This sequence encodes CASSRAGRNYGYTF.

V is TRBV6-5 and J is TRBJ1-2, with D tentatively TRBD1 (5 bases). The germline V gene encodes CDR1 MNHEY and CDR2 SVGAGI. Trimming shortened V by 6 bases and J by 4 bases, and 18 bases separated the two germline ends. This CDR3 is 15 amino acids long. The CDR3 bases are TGTGCCAGCAGGAGTGCACAGGCCGGTCCCTATGGCTACACCTTC. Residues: CASRSAQAGPYGYTF.

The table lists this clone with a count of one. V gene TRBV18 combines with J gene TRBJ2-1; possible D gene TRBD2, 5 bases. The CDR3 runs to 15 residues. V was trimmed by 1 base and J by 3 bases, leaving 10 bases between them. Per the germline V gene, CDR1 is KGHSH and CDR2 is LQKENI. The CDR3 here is CASSPQEGFYNEQFF. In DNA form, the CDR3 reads TGTGCCAGCTCACCACAAGAGGGATTCTACAATGAGCAGTTCTTC.

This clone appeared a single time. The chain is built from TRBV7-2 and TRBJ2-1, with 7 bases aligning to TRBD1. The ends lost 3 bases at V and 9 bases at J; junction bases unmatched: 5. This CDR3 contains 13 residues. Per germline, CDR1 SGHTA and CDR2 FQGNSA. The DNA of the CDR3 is TGTGCCAGCAGCTTGACACAGGGGATTGAGCAGTTCTTC. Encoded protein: CASSLTQGIEQFF.

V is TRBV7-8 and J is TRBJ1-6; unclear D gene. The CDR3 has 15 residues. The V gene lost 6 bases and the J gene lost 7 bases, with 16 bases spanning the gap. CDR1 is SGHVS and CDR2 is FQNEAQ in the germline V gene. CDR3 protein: CASRPPAGMNSPLHF. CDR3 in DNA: TGTGCCAGCAGGCCACCCGCGGGGATGAATTCACCCCTCCACTTT.

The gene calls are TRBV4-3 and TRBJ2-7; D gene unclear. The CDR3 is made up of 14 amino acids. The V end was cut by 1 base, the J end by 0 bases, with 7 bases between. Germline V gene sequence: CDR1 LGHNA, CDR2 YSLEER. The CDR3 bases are TGCGCCAGCAGCCAAGGCCAGTACTCCTACGAGCAGTACTTC. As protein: CASSQGQYSYEQYF.